The sequence of this T cell receptor beta chain was determined in a study of tumor-infiltrating lymphocytes in primary liver carcinoma. Study overall: Yields of productive TCRbeta reads ranged from roughly 3.5 to 7.5 million per sample and were similar across tissue types.

A constant-region primer primed TCR beta cDNA synthesis from about 550 ng of total RNA. Researchers made the TCR beta libraries by running three nested multiplex PCR rounds with slightly modified ARM-PCR. The opening two PCR rounds, about 11 cycles each, paired TRBV1-TRBV30 forward primers with a C-beta reverse primer. TCRdb re-analysed the multiplex PCR reads in MiXCR, keeping a single row per CDR3 protein. The sample yields more than 50,000 distinct CDR3 sequences, around 79% seen once. This clonotype has a count of ten or more. Its target is not known. Each 20-30 mg portion of unsorted bulk tissue served as the source for co-extraction of RNA and DNA. The CDR3 loop spans 16 amino acids. V was pared by 1 base and J by 4 bases, with 8 bases of the junction left unmatched. CDR1 and CDR2 (germline): SEHNR, FQNEAQ (reference sequence). General study points: Less overlap was seen in tumor-adjacent and tumor-blood pairs than in tumor region pairs. There were only about 7.5-25% of top clones found in all five tumor regions. Tumors and blood were compared for top-250-clone fraction, and tumors had the significantly higher value (p = 0.039).

Sequenced sample: liver tumor tissue from sampling region 2. The subset is: tumor region T2, inferior pole. The V and J genes are TRBV7-9 and TRBJ2-7, with TRBD2 matching over 9 bases. The clonotype comes from a man between 35 and 55 years old with primary liver carcinoma and hepatitis B virus infection. CDR3 nucleotides: TGTGCCAGCAGCTTAGTCCAGGTAGCGGGAGAGTACGAGCAGTACTTC. This gives the protein CASSLVQVAGEYEQYF. Based on the CDR3 plus reference TRBV7-9 and TRBJ2-7, the full variable domain is DTGVSQNPRHKITKRGQNVTFRCDPISEHNRLYWYRQTLGQGPEFLTYFQNEAQLEKSRLLSDRFSAERPKGSFSTLEIQRTEQGDSAMYLCASSLVQVAGEYEQYFGPGTRLTVT.